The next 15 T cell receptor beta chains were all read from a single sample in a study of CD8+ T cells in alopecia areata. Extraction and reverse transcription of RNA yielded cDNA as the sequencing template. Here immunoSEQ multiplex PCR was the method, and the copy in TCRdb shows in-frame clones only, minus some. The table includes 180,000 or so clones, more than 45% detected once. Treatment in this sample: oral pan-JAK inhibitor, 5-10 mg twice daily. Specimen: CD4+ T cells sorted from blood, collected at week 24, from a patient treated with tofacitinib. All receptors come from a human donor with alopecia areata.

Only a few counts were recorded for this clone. CDR3 sequence reads: CASIVGSTGELFF. Written as DNA, the CDR3 is TGTGCCAGCATTGTGGGATCCACCGGGGAGCTGTTTTTT. V is TRBV5-5 and J is TRBJ2-2; no firm D call. This CDR3 spans 13 amino acids. Germline V gene sequence: CDR1 SGHKS, CDR2 YYEKEE (reference sequence). V was cut by 6 bases and J by 4 bases, with 10 bases left in between.

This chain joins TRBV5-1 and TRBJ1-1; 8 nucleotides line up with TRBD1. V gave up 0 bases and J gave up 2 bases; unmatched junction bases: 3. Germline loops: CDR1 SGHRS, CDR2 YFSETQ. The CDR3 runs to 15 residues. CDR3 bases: TGCGCCAGCAGCTTGGGGACAGGGCCAAACACTGAAGCTTTCTTT. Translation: CASSLGTGPNTEAFF.

The CDR3: CASSIVGTGDYGYTF. The CDR3 DNA sequence: TGTGCCAGTAGTATCGTTGGGACAGGGGACTATGGCTACACCTTC. The chain is built from TRBV19 and TRBJ1-2; 10 positions match TRBD1. Trimming at V came to 3 bases and at J to 3 bases, leaving 4 bases not matched to a gene. The CDR3 is made up of 15 amino acids. In germline, CDR1 is LNHDA, CDR2 SQIVND (reference sequence).

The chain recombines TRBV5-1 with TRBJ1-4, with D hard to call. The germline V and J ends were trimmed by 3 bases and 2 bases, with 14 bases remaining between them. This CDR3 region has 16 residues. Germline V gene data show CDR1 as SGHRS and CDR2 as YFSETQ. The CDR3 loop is CASSSGSSGTNEKLFF. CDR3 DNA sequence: TGCGCCAGCAGCTCCGGGTCATCGGGGACTAATGAAAAACTGTTTTTT. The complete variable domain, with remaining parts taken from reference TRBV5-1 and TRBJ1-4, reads KAGVTQTPRYLIKTRGQQVTLSCSPISGHRSVSWYQQTPGQGLQFLFEYFSETQRNKGNFPGRFSGRQFSNSRSEMNVSTLELGDSALYLCASSSGSSGTNEKLFFGSGTQLSVL.

The chain's CDR3 is CASSQVVQGGNEKLFF. The DNA of the CDR3 is TGCGCCAGCAGCCAAGTTGTACAGGGAGGTAATGAAAAACTGTTTTTT. The chain uses TRBV4-3 and TRBJ1-4; D is perhaps TRBD1 (6 bases). This CDR3 is 16 amino acids long. V shed 1 base and J shed 4 bases, with 13 bases lying between them. Germline V gene lookup returns CDR1 LGHNA and CDR2 YSLEER.

The DNA for the CDR3 is TGTGCCAGCAGCGGGAGCGGGGGGGCTCTTGGAAATGAGCAGTTCTTC. Its protein product is CASSGSGGALGNEQFF. V gene TRBV28 combines with J gene TRBJ2-1; TRBD2 matches at 10 bases. The V gene's germline CDR1 is MDHEN and CDR2 SYDVKM. The J segment lost 7 bases and the V segment lost 6 bases, leaving 12 bases of the junction unmatched. This CDR3 contains 16 residues.

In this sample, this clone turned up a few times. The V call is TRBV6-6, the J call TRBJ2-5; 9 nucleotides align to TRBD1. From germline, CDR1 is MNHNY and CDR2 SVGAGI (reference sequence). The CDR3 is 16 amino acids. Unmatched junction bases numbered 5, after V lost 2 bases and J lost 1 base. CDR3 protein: CASSYTGTGFQETQYF. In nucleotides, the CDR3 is TGTGCCAGCAGTTACACGGGGACAGGGTTCCAAGAGACCCAGTACTTC.

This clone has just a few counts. This CDR3 reads CASSWNGGPQYF. CDR3 coding DNA: TGTGCCAGCAGTTGGAACGGGGGGCCCCAGTACTTC. The rearrangement uses TRBV27 and TRBJ2-5; D may be TRBD2 (7 bases). Germline-derived CDR1 and CDR2 are MNHEY and SMNVEV (reference sequence). The CDR3 extends over 12 amino acids. Trimming took 4 bases from V and 9 from J, leaving 12 bases between them.

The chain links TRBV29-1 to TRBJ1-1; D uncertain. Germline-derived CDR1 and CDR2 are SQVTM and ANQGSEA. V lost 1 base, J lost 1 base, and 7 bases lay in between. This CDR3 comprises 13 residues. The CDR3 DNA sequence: TGCAGCGTTGAAGGGACTGGGAACACTGAAGCTTTCTTT. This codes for CSVEGTGNTEAFF.

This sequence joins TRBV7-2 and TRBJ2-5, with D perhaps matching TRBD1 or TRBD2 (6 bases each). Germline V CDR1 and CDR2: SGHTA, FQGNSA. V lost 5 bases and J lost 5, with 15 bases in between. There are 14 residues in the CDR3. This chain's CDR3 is CASSQGGTWETQYF. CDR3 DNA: TGTGCCAGCAGCCAAGGGGGGACTTGGGAGACCCAGTACTTC.

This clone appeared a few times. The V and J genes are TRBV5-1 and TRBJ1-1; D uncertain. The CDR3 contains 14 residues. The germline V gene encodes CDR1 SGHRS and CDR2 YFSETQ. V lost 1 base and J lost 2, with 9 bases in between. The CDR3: CASSLNRGNTEAFF. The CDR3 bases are TGCGCCAGCAGCTTGAATCGGGGAAACACTGAAGCTTTCTTT.

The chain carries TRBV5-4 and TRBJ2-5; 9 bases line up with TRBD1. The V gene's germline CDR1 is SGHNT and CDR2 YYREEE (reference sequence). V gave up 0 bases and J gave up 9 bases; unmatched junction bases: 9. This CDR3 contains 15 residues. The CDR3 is CASSLVGQGYRAQYF. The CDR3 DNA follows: TGTGCCAGCAGCTTGGTGGGACAGGGTTATCGGGCCCAGTACTTC.

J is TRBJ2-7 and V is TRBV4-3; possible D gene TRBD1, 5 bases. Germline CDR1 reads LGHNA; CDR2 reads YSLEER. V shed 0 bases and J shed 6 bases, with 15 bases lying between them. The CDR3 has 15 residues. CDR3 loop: CASSQDLFQGGEQYF. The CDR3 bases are TGCGCCAGCAGCCAAGATCTTTTTCAGGGTGGCGAGCAGTACTTC.

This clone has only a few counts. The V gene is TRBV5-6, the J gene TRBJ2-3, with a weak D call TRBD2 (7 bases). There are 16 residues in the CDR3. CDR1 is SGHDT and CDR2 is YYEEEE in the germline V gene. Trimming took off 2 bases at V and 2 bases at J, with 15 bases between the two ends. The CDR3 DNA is TGTGCCAGCAGCTTATCGCGGGGGCCGTACACAGATACGCAGTATTTT. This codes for CASSLSRGPYTDTQYF.

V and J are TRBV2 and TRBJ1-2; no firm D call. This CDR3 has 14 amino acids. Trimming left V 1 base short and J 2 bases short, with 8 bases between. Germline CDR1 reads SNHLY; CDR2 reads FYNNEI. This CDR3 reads CASSEGDTNYGYTF. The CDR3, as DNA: TGTGCCAGCAGTGAAGGAGACACAAACTATGGCTACACCTTC.